The rows below give T cell receptor beta chains drawn from one sample of a study of blood T cell repertoires in COVID-19. The repertoire was sequenced with immunoSEQ multiplex PCR; TCRdb's copy has only in-frame clones and lacks some. Among around 130,000 clones, roughly 86% were seen once, and the ten largest hold 3.4%. The sample comprised PBMCs or T cells enriched from blood (not recorded which). The origin of the receptors is a woman in her fifties or sixties with acute COVID-19. Each CDR3 is given with its conserved first and last residue. A D gene is named only where the DNA matches it firmly. Only some rows state a clone size, as once, few, many or a class for expanded clones.

clone size: -; J gene: TRBJ2-2; D gene: TRBD2; V gene: TRBV4-3; CDR3 DNA: TGCGCCAGCAGCCTTCGTCAGGTGGCGGGAGGGCCCACCGGGGAGCTGTTTTTT; CDR3 protein: CASSLRQVAGGPTGELFF
clone size: -; J gene: TRBJ2-7; D gene: -; V gene: TRBV19; CDR3 DNA: TGTGCCAGTAGTGTTACAGGGATCTCCTACGAGCAGTACTTC; CDR3 protein: CASSVTGISYEQYF
clone size: -; J gene: TRBJ2-2; D gene: TRBD1; V gene: TRBV7-3; CDR3 DNA: TGTGCCAGCAGCAAGACAGGGGAGGCGAACACCGGGGAGCTGTTTTTT; CDR3 protein: CASSKTGEANTGELFF
clone size: -; J gene: TRBJ1-2; D gene: TRBD1; V gene: TRBV6-2/TRBV6-3; CDR3 DNA: TGTGCCAGCAGTTTGTACGGCAGGGGACAGTCAGCCGACACCTTC; CDR3 protein: CASSLYGRGQSADTF
clone size: -; J gene: TRBJ2-2; D gene: TRBD1; V gene: TRBV10-3; CDR3 DNA: TGTGCCATCTTTCTTGTACGACGACAGGGACCGACTTCGAACACCGGGGAGCTGTTTTTT; CDR3 protein: CAIFLVRRQGPTSNTGELFF
clone size: -; J gene: TRBJ2-5; D gene: TRBD2; V gene: TRBV28; CDR3 DNA: TGTGCCAGCGCCACCCCGGCGGGGGGCCCCAGGGAGACCCAGTACTTC; CDR3 protein: CASATPAGGPRETQYF
clone size: once; J gene: TRBJ2-3; D gene: -; V gene: TRBV7-2; CDR3 DNA: TGTGCCAGCAGCTTAGAAGCTGGGGGGATACGCACAGATACGCAGTATTTT; CDR3 protein: CASSLEAGGIRTDTQYF
clone size: -; J gene: TRBJ2-7; D gene: TRBD1; V gene: TRBV7-9; CDR3 DNA: TGTGCCAGCAGCCATCGGGACAGGGGATACGAGCAGTACTTC; CDR3 protein: CASSHRDRGYEQYF
clone size: -; J gene: TRBJ1-6; D gene: -; V gene: TRBV27; CDR3 DNA: TGTGCCAGCAGTTTGCTTGAAAGAGGCGGAAATTCACCCCTCCACTTT; CDR3 protein: CASSLLERGGNSPLHF
clone size: once; J gene: TRBJ2-7; D gene: TRBD2; V gene: TRBV29-1; CDR3 DNA: TGCAGCGTTGAGTCTGCGACTAGCGGAAACTACGAGCAGTACTTC; CDR3 protein: CSVESATSGNYEQYF
clone size: once; J gene: TRBJ2-5; D gene: TRBD2; V gene: TRBV18; CDR3 DNA: TGTGCCAGCTCAATTCGGACTAGCGGTTATGGCCTGTCCCAAGAGACCCAGTACTTC; CDR3 protein: CASSIRTSGYGLSQETQYF
clone size: -; J gene: TRBJ1-3; D gene: -; V gene: TRBV7-8; CDR3 DNA: TGTGCCAGCAGCTTAGCCAAGACAGGCCGGGGAAACACCATATATTTT; CDR3 protein: CASSLAKTGRGNTIYF
clone size: -; J gene: TRBJ2-1; D gene: -; V gene: TRBV15; CDR3 DNA: TGTGCCACCAGCAGAGTCGACAATGAGCAGTTCTTC; CDR3 protein: CATSRVDNEQFF
clone size: -; J gene: TRBJ2-2; D gene: TRBD2; V gene: TRBV19; CDR3 DNA: TGTGCCGTTACGACGGGGGGCACCGGGGAGCTGTTTTTT; CDR3 protein: CAVTTGGTGELFF
clone size: -; J gene: TRBJ2-1; D gene: -; V gene: TRBV27; CDR3 DNA: TGTGCCAGCAGTTTGGCACAGCACAATGAGCAGTTCTTC; CDR3 protein: CASSLAQHNEQFF
clone size: -; J gene: TRBJ1-2; D gene: -; V gene: TRBV9; CDR3 DNA: TGTGCCAGCAGCGTAGCTTCCGGGATGGGCGGCTACACCTTC; CDR3 protein: CASSVASGMGGYTF
clone size: -; J gene: TRBJ2-1; D gene: -; V gene: TRBV19; CDR3 DNA: TGTGCCAGTAGTGCGCGGGACTTCTCCTACAATGAGCAGTTCTTC; CDR3 protein: CASSARDFSYNEQFF
clone size: -; J gene: TRBJ1-4; D gene: TRBD1; V gene: TRBV30; CDR3 DNA: TGTGCCTGGAGTGTTCAGACAGGGGTAGGGGAAAAACTGTTTTTT; CDR3 protein: CAWSVQTGVGEKLFF
clone size: -; J gene: TRBJ2-3; D gene: TRBD2; V gene: TRBV27; CDR3 DNA: TGTGCCAGCAGTTACTCCTTAGCGGGAGGCTCAGATACGCAGTATTTT; CDR3 protein: CASSYSLAGGSDTQYF
clone size: -; J gene: TRBJ1-2; D gene: -; V gene: TRBV29-1; CDR3 DNA: TGCAGCGGATCGGGTAGCCCCTATGGCTACACCTTC; CDR3 protein: CSGSGSPYGYTF
clone size: -; J gene: TRBJ1-2; D gene: -; V gene: TRBV11-1; CDR3 DNA: TGTGCCAGCAGCTCAAATCGAGGAGGCTACACCTTC; CDR3 protein: CASSSNRGGYTF
clone size: -; J gene: TRBJ2-5; D gene: -; V gene: TRBV7-6; CDR3 DNA: TGTGCCAGCAGCTTATACCAGAACCAAGAGACCCAGTACTTC; CDR3 protein: CASSLYQNQETQYF
clone size: -; J gene: TRBJ1-3; D gene: TRBD1; V gene: TRBV5-8; CDR3 DNA: TGTGCCAGCAGCGACGGGGACAGCTCTGGAAACACCATATATTTT; CDR3 protein: CASSDGDSSGNTIYF
clone size: -; J gene: TRBJ1-1; D gene: -; V gene: TRBV2; CDR3 DNA: TGTGCCAGCAGTGAAGGGGACTTGAACACTGAAGCTTTCTTT; CDR3 protein: CASSEGDLNTEAFF
clone size: -; J gene: TRBJ1-5; D gene: -; V gene: TRBV19; CDR3 DNA: TGTGCTTGTAGGGAGGCTCTCGATTGGCAGCCCCAGCATTTT; CDR3 protein: CACREALDWQPQHF
clone size: -; J gene: TRBJ2-1; D gene: -; V gene: TRBV19; CDR3 DNA: TGTGCCAGTAGTATAGCAGCCCCACAGGGATGGTTGAAGTATGAGCAGTTCTTC; CDR3 protein: CASSIAAPQGWLKYEQFF
clone size: -; J gene: TRBJ2-6; D gene: -; V gene: TRBV4-1; CDR3 DNA: TGCGCCAGCAGCCGCCGCCTAGAAGCTGGGGCCAACGTCCTGACTTTC; CDR3 protein: CASSRRLEAGANVLTF
clone size: -; J gene: TRBJ2-7; D gene: -; V gene: TRBV4-3; CDR3 DNA: TGCGCCAGCAGCCAAGATCGCGGGATGGCCTACGAGCAGTACTTC; CDR3 protein: CASSQDRGMAYEQYF
clone size: -; J gene: TRBJ2-3; D gene: -; V gene: TRBV5-6; CDR3 DNA: TGTGCCAGCAGCTTGGCCCGGGCGGGTTATATTTTGACAGATACGCAGTATTTT; CDR3 protein: CASSLARAGYILTDTQYF
clone size: -; J gene: TRBJ1-2; D gene: TRBD1; V gene: TRBV6-5; CDR3 DNA: TGTGCCAGCAGTTTCACGGACAGGATAAATGGCTACACCTTC; CDR3 protein: CASSFTDRINGYTF
clone size: few; J gene: TRBJ1-2; D gene: -; V gene: TRBV3-1/TRBV3-2; CDR3 DNA: TGTGCCAGCAGCCAAGGTGCGGGGGCCCTTAACTATGGCTACACCTTC; CDR3 protein: CASSQGAGALNYGYTF
clone size: once; J gene: TRBJ1-1; D gene: -; V gene: TRBV7-9; CDR3 DNA: TGTGCCAGCAGCTTAGGAATACAGGGTGAAGCTTTCTTT; CDR3 protein: CASSLGIQGEAFF
clone size: -; J gene: TRBJ2-3; D gene: TRBD2; V gene: TRBV5-8; CDR3 DNA: TGTGCCAGCAGCTTGCCGGTACTAGCGGGAGTGGGAGATACGCAGTATTTT; CDR3 protein: CASSLPVLAGVGDTQYF
clone size: -; J gene: TRBJ2-7; D gene: TRBD2; V gene: TRBV12-5; CDR3 DNA: TGTGCTAGTGGCAGCGGGGCCTCCTACGAGCAGTACTTC; CDR3 protein: CASGSGASYEQYF
clone size: -; J gene: TRBJ2-2; D gene: -; V gene: TRBV30; CDR3 DNA: TGTGCCTGGAGTTCCACAGGCACCGGGGAGCTGTTTTTT; CDR3 protein: CAWSSTGTGELFF
clone size: -; J gene: TRBJ2-3; D gene: -; V gene: TRBV2; CDR3 DNA: TGTGCCAGCAGGGCCCTAGCCGGGGCAGATACGCAGTATTTT; CDR3 protein: CASRALAGADTQYF
clone size: -; J gene: TRBJ2-1; D gene: -; V gene: TRBV13; CDR3 DNA: TGTGCCAGCAGCTTAGGTTCGGAGTATGAGCAGTTCTTC; CDR3 protein: CASSLGSEYEQFF